This T cell receptor beta chain was sequenced for a study of regulatory T cells in long-lasting Graves disease. Whole-study results and caveats: Compared with new cases, persistent Graves' patients showed reduced TCR diversity.

Assembly of TCR beta libraries relied on iRepertoire HTBI primers together with Arm-PCR of CDR3 regions. TCRdb reprocessed the multiplex PCR reads with MiXCR, giving one entry per CDR3 protein. The sample contains about 500,000 distinct CDR3 sequences, around 15% of which appear only once. V gave up 5 bases and J gave up 6 bases; unmatched junction bases: 7. This CDR3 comprises 14 residues. Regarding time point: newly diagnosed GD, antithyroid drugs for less than 3 months. Making the TCR library involved RNA that had been extracted from PBMCs. EDTA tubes held roughly 9.2 milliliters of peripheral blood from each patient. Concerning this clonotype itself: Its antigen is as yet unknown.

Separately, the same data were catalogued under a study of T cells in Graves' hyperthyroidism and ophthalmopathy.

This material consisted of peripheral blood mononuclear cells (PBMCs), taken at new diagnosis, from a patient treated with antithyroid drugs. The rearrangement uses TRBV12-3 or TRBV12-4 and TRBJ1-5, with TRBD1 matching over 7 bases. This receptor was identified in a man between 40 and 49 years old with Graves disease. CDR3 DNA sequence: TGTGCCAGCAGTGACAGAGGGGGCCGTCAGCCCCAGCATTTT. Translated, it gives CASSDRGGRQPQHF.